The 30 T cell receptor beta chains in this list originate from one sample, sequenced in a study of blood T cell repertoires in COVID-19. The table came from immunoSEQ multiplex PCR; TCRdb's copy has only in-frame clones and leaves some out. In the table there are about 140,000 clones, around 87% of which are singletons. The specimen was peripheral blood. All receptors derive from a woman aged 40 to 50 with acute or convalescent COVID-19.

The V and J genes are TRBV5-1 and TRBJ2-3; 7 nucleotides line up with TRBD2. The ends lost 4 bases at V and 2 bases at J; junction bases unmatched: 4. The germline CDR1 and CDR2 sequences are SGHRS and YFSETQ. The CDR3 covers 14 residues. The DNA of the CDR3 is TGCGCCAGCAGCGGGACTACCTCCACAGATACGCAGTATTTT. It translates to CASSGTTSTDTQYF.

J is TRBJ2-7 and V is TRBV6-1; 10 nucleotides agree with TRBD1. Trimming at V came to 3 bases and at J to 5 bases, leaving 4 bases not matched to a gene. The CDR3 totals 14 residues. CDR1 and CDR2 from the germline V gene are MNHNS and SASEGT. The CDR3 DNA follows: TGTGCCAGCAGTGATCCCGGGACAGGGGACGAGCAGTACTTC. Its protein is CASSDPGTGDEQYF.

Only one count was recorded for this clone. The gene calls are TRBV7-6 and TRBJ1-5; 10 bases fit TRBD1. CDR1 and CDR2 (germline): SGHVS, FNYEAQ. The V segment lost 1 base and the J segment 4 bases; nucleotides outside the gene matches: 1. The CDR3 is 15 amino acids. The CDR3 nucleotides read TGTGCCAGCAGCTTAGGGGACAGGGGTAATCAGCCCCAGCATTTT. Protein product: CASSLGDRGNQPQHF.

V usage is TRBV9 and J usage is TRBJ2-1; 8 positions match TRBD2. The CDR3 spans 15 residues. Germline V gene data show CDR1 as SGDLS and CDR2 as YYNGEE. The ends lost 3 bases at V and 4 bases at J; junction bases unmatched: 6. For the CDR3, the DNA is TGTGCCAGCAGCGCCAGACTAGCGTTATACAATGAGCAGTTCTTC. Protein: CASSARLALYNEQFF.

V is TRBV7-3 and J is TRBJ2-1; TRBD2 matches at 9 bases. The CDR3 has 18 amino acids. CDR1 and CDR2 (germline): SGHTA, FQGTGA. J gave up 0 bases and V 5 bases, and 11 bases lay outside the gene matches. CDR3 nucleotides: TGTGCCAGCAGCGAAAGGGCTAGCGGGGTTAGCTCCTACAATGAGCAGTTCTTC. Its protein product is CASSERASGVSSYNEQFF.

The chain carries TRBV7-3 and TRBJ2-2; TRBD2 matches at 7 bases. Germline V lookup: CDR1 SGHTA, CDR2 FQGTGA. Germline trimming cut 8 bases from V and 5 bases from J; bases unmatched to any gene: 5. The length of the CDR3 is 13 residues. CDR3 nucleotide sequence: TGTGCCAGCCGGGAGGAGTGGACCGGGGAGCTGTTTTTT. This gives the protein CASREEWTGELFF.

This clone was found once. V and J are TRBV29-1 and TRBJ2-1; 8 bases are a match to TRBD2. Germline loops: CDR1 SQVTM, CDR2 ANQGSEA. This CDR3 contains 20 residues. The V segment lost 5 bases and the J segment 3 bases; nucleotides outside the gene matches: 24. CDR3 loop: CSVPGRGGLQRLDSYNEQFF. The DNA of the CDR3 is TGCAGCGTTCCGGGACGGGGGGGTTTGCAGCGGTTAGATAGCTACAATGAGCAGTTCTTC.

The chain has TRBV2 and TRBJ1-1; no reliable D call. The CDR3 contains 15 residues. The V gene's germline CDR1 is SNHLY and CDR2 FYNNEI. V was clipped by 4 bases and J by 1 base, with 13 bases between them. Here the CDR3 reads CASSAETGGNTEAFF. In nucleotides, the CDR3 is TGTGCCAGCAGTGCAGAGACGGGTGGGAACACTGAAGCTTTCTTT.

This chain uses TRBV6-2 or TRBV6-3 with TRBJ1-5; D remains ambiguous. Germline values: CDR1 MNHEY, CDR2 SVGEGT. The CDR3 runs to 15 residues. V was clipped by 4 bases and J by 0 bases, with 10 bases between them. CDR3 in amino acids: CASSWPSISNQPQHF. The CDR3 DNA is TGTGCCAGCAGTTGGCCTTCAATTAGCAATCAGCCCCAGCATTTT.

This clone has more than one count but fewer than ten. The sample carries other DNA sequences with the same CDR3. This rearrangement joins TRBV18 to TRBJ2-1; TRBD1 agrees at 9 bases. The ends lost 3 bases at V and 6 bases at J; junction bases unmatched: 6. The CDR3 is 15 residues long. CDR1 is KGHSH and CDR2 is LQKENI in the germline V gene. CDR3 nucleotides: TGTGCCAGCTCACCTAGGGGACAGGGCATCAATGAGCAGTTCTTC. Translating it yields CASSPRGQGINEQFF.

The chain recombines TRBV5-1 with TRBJ1-2; D unresolved. Deletions cut 4 bases from V and 0 bases from J, with 10 bases between. The germline gives CDR1 SGHRS, CDR2 YFSETQ. This CDR3 region has 14 residues. The CDR3 sequence: CASSPPSPNYGYTF. The DNA for the CDR3 is TGCGCCAGCAGCCCCCCCTCCCCTAACTATGGCTACACCTTC.

This chain connects TRBV6-4 to TRBJ1-5, with D unresolved. The germline CDR1 and CDR2 sequences are MRHNA and SNTAGT. The CDR3 totals 16 residues. The V end was cut by 3 bases, the J end by 3 bases, with 15 bases between. CDR3 nucleotide sequence: TGTGCCAGCAGTGAGGGCCTACCATTACTCAATCAGCCCCAGCATTTT. It is translated as CASSEGLPLLNQPQHF.

The rearrangement uses TRBV18 and TRBJ1-2; D is undetermined. V lost 2 bases and J 5 bases, leaving 15 bases between the germline ends. Germline V CDR1 and CDR2: KGHSH, LQKENI. There are 15 residues in the CDR3. CDR3 sequence: CASSPSLMERYGYTF. The DNA of the CDR3 is TGTGCCAGCTCACCAAGTCTCATGGAGAGGTATGGCTACACCTTC.

The chain carries TRBV5-1 and TRBJ1-1, with TRBD1 matching 12 bases. The V and J ends lost 3 bases and 0 bases, in that order; junction bases with no gene match: 9. The germline V gene encodes CDR1 SGHRS and CDR2 YFSETQ. This CDR3 is 18 amino acids long. The CDR3 sequence: CASSSWGQGAGLNTEAFF. The CDR3 DNA reads as TGCGCCAGCAGCTCTTGGGGACAGGGGGCAGGCTTGAACACTGAAGCTTTCTTT.

The chain uses TRBV6-5 and TRBJ1-1; the match to TRBD1 covers 7 bases. V trimming: 5 bases; J trimming: 6 bases; junction bases outside the gene matches: 9. The CDR3 is 14 amino acids. Per germline, CDR1 MNHEY and CDR2 SVGAGI. The CDR3 region is CASSHPEDRSEAFF. CDR3 sequence (DNA): TGTGCCAGCAGTCACCCCGAGGACAGGTCTGAAGCTTTCTTT.

V and J are TRBV28 and TRBJ2-7; no definite D call. Germline V gives CDR1 MDHEN, CDR2 SYDVKM. This CDR3 region has 13 residues. The V gene lost 5 bases and the J gene lost 6 bases, with 14 bases spanning the gap. The CDR3 protein is CASSPLKSLEQYF. In DNA form, the CDR3 reads TGTGCCAGCAGTCCACTCAAGAGTCTCGAGCAGTACTTC. The full variable domain, with the rest looked up from reference TRBV28 and TRBJ2-7, is DVKVTQSSRYLVKRTGEKVFLECVQDMDHENMFWYRQDPGLGLRLIYFSYDVKMKEKGDIPEGYSVSREKKERFSLILESASTNQTSMYLCASSPLKSLEQYFGPGTRLTVT.

The V gene is TRBV7-2, the J gene TRBJ2-1; tentative D call: TRBD1 (6 bases). Trimming took 9 bases from V and 8 from J, leaving 20 bases between them. CDR1 and CDR2 from the germline V gene are SGHTA and FQGNSA. The CDR3 runs to 14 residues. DNA of the CDR3: TGTGCCAGTGGAGCAGGGGCTTTGAGGGATGAGCAGTTCTTC. Its protein is CASGAGALRDEQFF.

This clone was recorded only once. The chain joins TRBV6-1 to TRBJ2-3; TRBD2 might be the D (5 bases). This CDR3 contains 15 residues. Trimming removed 0 bases from V and 4 bases from J, with 11 bases in between. In germline, CDR1 is MNHNS, CDR2 SASEGT. This CDR3 reads CASSEAQRVPDTQYF. The CDR3 coding sequence is TGTGCCAGCAGTGAAGCGCAGAGGGTTCCAGATACGCAGTATTTT.

The genes are TRBV19 and TRBJ1-2; the D gene is possibly TRBD1 (5 bases). CDR1 and CDR2 from the germline V gene are LNHDA and SQIVND (reference sequence). CDR3 length: 14 amino acids. V dropped 5 bases and J dropped 4 bases, with 14 bases sitting between them. The CDR3: CASSPLDSRYGYTF. The CDR3 bases are TGTGCCAGTAGTCCTCTTGACAGCCGCTATGGCTACACCTTC. Full variable domain (outside the CDR3, taken from reference TRBV19 and TRBJ1-2): DGGITQSPKYLFRKEGQNVTLSCEQNLNHDAMYWYRQDPGQGLRLIYYSQIVNDFQKGDIAEGYSVSREKKESFPLTVTSAQKNPTAFYLCASSPLDSRYGYTFGSGTRLTVV.

This CDR3 reads CASSEALRGEQYF. CDR3 nucleotides: TGTGCCAGCAGTGAAGCGCTTCGGGGCGAGCAGTACTTC. The chain recombines TRBV6-1 with TRBJ2-7; D perhaps matches TRBD2 (5 bases). Germline values: CDR1 MNHNS, CDR2 SASEGT. Trimming removed 0 bases from V and 6 bases from J, with 9 bases in between. The CDR3 loop spans 13 amino acids.

V usage is TRBV3-1 (or the pseudogene TRBV3-2) and J usage is TRBJ2-3, with 9 positions matching TRBD2. Germline V gene sequence: CDR1 LGHDT, CDR2 YNNKEL (reference sequence). CDR3 size: 17 residues. V was pared by 3 bases and J by 5 bases, with 12 bases of the junction left unmatched. CDR3 amino acids: CASSHPRKRGVGDTQYF. In DNA form, the CDR3 reads TGTGCCAGCAGCCATCCTAGAAAGCGGGGGGTCGGAGATACGCAGTATTTT.

The chain's CDR3 is CAINQGLAGKGYNEQFF. Written as DNA, the CDR3 is TGTGCCATCAACCAGGGACTAGCGGGAAAGGGGTACAATGAGCAGTTCTTC. This chain uses TRBV10-3 with TRBJ2-1; 13 bases map to TRBD2. Per the germline V gene, CDR1 is ENHRY and CDR2 is SYGVKD. The V gene end was trimmed by 7 bases and the J gene end by 4 bases; junction bases not matched to a gene: 10. This CDR3 contains 17 residues.

This chain connects TRBV15 to TRBJ1-1; unclear D gene. CDR3 length equals 17 residues. CDR1 and CDR2 (germline): LNHNV, YYDKDF (reference sequence). V was clipped by 1 base and J by 1 base, with 16 bases between them. CDR3 coding DNA: TGTGCCACCAGCAGAGTGGCGAACTGGGCGTGGAACACTGAAGCTTTCTTT. It codes for CATSRVANWAWNTEAFF. The whole variable domain, filled in from reference TRBV15 and TRBJ1-1, reads DAMVIQNPRYQVTQFGKPVTLSCSQTLNHNVMYWYQQKSSQAPKLLFHYYDKDFNNEADTPDNFQSRRPNTSFCFLDIRSPGLGDTAMYLCATSRVANWAWNTEAFFGQGTRLTVV.

This chain uses TRBV5-8 with TRBJ1-5; no clear D. The CDR3 is 15 amino acids. Germline V gene data show CDR1 as SGHTS and CDR2 as YDEGEE. V lost 1 base to trimming and J lost 1 base, with 9 bases between them. CDR3: CASSLNGQSNQPQHF. The CDR3, as DNA: TGTGCCAGCAGCTTGAATGGGCAGAGCAATCAGCCCCAGCATTTT.

V is TRBV29-1 and J is TRBJ1-2; 7 bases are shared with TRBD1. Germline CDR1 reads SQVTM; CDR2 reads ANQGSEA. CDR3 length: 13 amino acids. J gave up 2 bases and V 4 bases, and 4 bases lay outside the gene matches. DNA of the CDR3: TGCAGCGTTGCGTCGGGACAGAACTATGGCTACACCTTC. Protein: CSVASGQNYGYTF.

The gene calls are TRBV18 and TRBJ1-4; no clear D. The ends were cut back, 2 bases at V and 0 bases at J, with 10 bases in the middle. CDR3 length: 16 residues. Germline CDR1 reads KGHSH; CDR2 reads LQKENI. This CDR3 reads CASSPKESATNEKLFF. As DNA, the CDR3 is TGTGCCAGCTCACCAAAAGAGAGTGCAACTAATGAAAAACTGTTTTTT.

The rearrangement links TRBV9 to TRBJ2-5; TRBD2 might be the D (5 bases). V lost 4 bases and J 4 bases, leaving 8 bases between the germline ends. Looked up from germline, CDR1 is SGDLS and CDR2 is YYNGEE. The CDR3 sequence is 12 residues long. CDR3 in DNA: TGTGCCAGCAGCCCAGAGGGAGAGACCCAGTACTTC. It specifies CASSPEGETQYF.

Remarks on this clone: Additional DNA sequences in this sample encode the identical CDR3. The rearrangement uses TRBV9 and TRBJ1-2; no definite D call. Between the trimmed V and J ends, which lost 4 bases and 2 bases, there was a span of 6 bases. The CDR3 is 12 residues long. CDR1 SGDLS and CDR2 YYNGEE come from the germline V gene. Here the CDR3 reads CASSPSNYGYTF. In DNA form, the CDR3 reads TGTGCCAGCAGCCCCTCCAACTATGGCTACACCTTC.

The V call is TRBV15, the J call TRBJ1-4; 8 nucleotides match TRBD1. The trim removed 2 bases at V and 14 bases at J, leaving 10 bases unmatched. This CDR3 has 14 residues. In germline, CDR1 is LNHNV, CDR2 YYDKDF (reference sequence). Written as DNA, the CDR3 is TGTGCCACCAGCAGACGTACCACGGACAGGGACCTGTTTTTT. Translating gives CATSRRTTDRDLFF.

The rearrangement links TRBV4-2 to TRBJ2-5; 12 nucleotides align to TRBD2. The germline V gene encodes CDR1 LGHNA and CDR2 YNFKEQ. V dropped 2 bases and J dropped 5; count of bases not matched to a gene: 6. This CDR3 spans 16 amino acids. This CDR3 reads CASSQRTSGTGETQYF. The CDR3 DNA reads as TGTGCCAGCAGCCAAAGGACTAGCGGGACGGGGGAGACCCAGTACTTC.